The rows below give T cell receptor beta chains drawn from one sample of a study of cytomegalovirus exposure and HLA in healthy donors. Assay used: immunoSEQ multiplex PCR; TCRdb lists only in-frame clones, some missing. The data show under 250,000 clones, around 80% seen once. The specimen was PBMCs. These receptors all stem from a boy aged 2 to 10 in good health and CMV-seronegative. Each CDR3 is given with its conserved first and last residue. The D gene is left open where the match is weak. Not every row has a clone size; where given, it reads once, few, many or a size class.

CDR3 protein	CDR3 DNA	D gene	V gene	clone size	J gene
CASSEATGKGNQPQHF	TGTGCCAGCAGTGAAGCGACAGGTAAAGGCAATCAGCCCCAGCATTTT	NA	TRBV2	NA	TRBJ1-5
CASSSGGAGSGSNTEAFF	TGTGCCAGCAGCTCTGGGGGCGCTGGGTCTGGGTCGAACACTGAAGCTTTCTTT	NA	TRBV7-9	NA	TRBJ1-1
CASSLGLAGGNEQFF	TGTGCCAGCAGCTTAGGTCTAGCGGGGGGCAATGAGCAGTTCTTC	TRBD2	TRBV7-6	NA	TRBJ2-1
CASSNLGGGSSNEQFF	TGTGCCAGCAGCAACCTAGGGGGGGGCTCTAGCAATGAGCAGTTCTTC	NA	TRBV6-6	NA	TRBJ2-1
CASSLEQGYGYTF	TGTGCCAGCAGCTTGGAACAGGGGTATGGCTACACCTTC	TRBD1	TRBV5-4	NA	TRBJ1-2
CASSPAGGVYEQYF	TGTGCCAGCAGTCCAGCAGGAGGGGTTTACGAGCAGTACTTC	NA	TRBV5-4	NA	TRBJ2-7
CASKVSGGASYNEQFF	TGCGCCAGCAAGGTTAGCGGGGGGGCGTCCTACAATGAGCAGTTCTTC	TRBD2	TRBV10-2	NA	TRBJ2-1
CASSRDREDTEAFF	TGTGCCAGTTCCCGGGACAGGGAGGACACTGAAGCTTTCTTT	TRBD1	TRBV19	NA	TRBJ1-1
CAWSLPGQRDTIYF	TGTGCCTGGAGTCTTCCGGGACAACGGGACACCATATATTTT	NA	TRBV30	NA	TRBJ1-3
CASRIGEDTEAFF	TGCGCCAGCAGGATTGGGGAGGACACTGAAGCTTTCTTT	NA	TRBV10-1	NA	TRBJ1-1
CSVGGRATDTQYF	TGCAGCGTTGGGGGGAGGGCCACAGATACGCAGTATTTT	TRBD2	TRBV29-1	once	TRBJ2-3
CASSSPRNGGADTQYF	TGTGCCAGCAGTTCCCCCCGAAACGGGGGGGCCGATACGCAGTATTTT	TRBD2	TRBV6-6	NA	TRBJ2-3
CASSMEPYNYGYTF	TGTGCCAGTAGTATGGAGCCATATAACTATGGCTACACCTTC	NA	TRBV19	NA	TRBJ1-2
CASSSRGLHTEAFF	TGTGCCAGCAGTTCCAGGGGGCTTCACACTGAAGCTTTCTTT	TRBD1	TRBV6-5	NA	TRBJ1-1
CASSGLAGLSYNEQFF	TGTGCCAGCAGCGGGTTAGCGGGGCTCTCCTACAATGAGCAGTTCTTC	TRBD2	TRBV11-2	NA	TRBJ2-1
CAWSQGSLNQPQHF	TGTGCCTGGAGCCAGGGATCTCTCAATCAGCCCCAGCATTTT	NA	TRBV30	NA	TRBJ1-5
CASSKARQGPGNQPQHF	TGTGCCAGCAGCAAAGCCCGACAGGGACCCGGCAATCAGCCCCAGCATTTT	NA	TRBV21-1	NA	TRBJ1-5
CASSVSLGLAGNEQFF	TGTGCCAGCAGCGTCAGCCTCGGACTAGCGGGAAATGAGCAGTTCTTC	TRBD2	TRBV9	NA	TRBJ2-1
CASSKRTGTNTEAFF	TGTGCCAGTAGTAAACGGACAGGGACGAACACTGAAGCTTTCTTT	TRBD1	TRBV19	NA	TRBJ1-1
CASSLDRDGAGYTF	TGTGCCAGCAGCTTAGACAGGGATGGGGCTGGCTACACCTTC	NA	TRBV11-2	NA	TRBJ1-2
CASSGGQGPRTGELFF	TGCGCCAGCAGCGGGGGACAGGGGCCTAGAACCGGGGAGCTGTTTTTT	TRBD1	TRBV5-1	NA	TRBJ2-2
CASSYAGDEAFF	TGTGCCAGCAGTTACGCAGGCGATGAAGCTTTCTTT	NA	TRBV6-6	few	TRBJ1-1
CAWSGSRDQPQHF	TGTGCCTGGAGTGGGTCGAGGGATCAGCCCCAGCATTTT	NA	TRBV30	NA	TRBJ1-5
CASSTGTSGGPGDTQYF	TGTGCCAGCAGTACCGGGACTAGCGGGGGGCCTGGAGATACGCAGTATTTT	TRBD2	TRBV27	once	TRBJ2-3
CASSRTQGPYEQYF	TGTGCCAGCAGCCGGACCCAGGGCCCCTACGAGCAGTACTTC	NA	TRBV6-5	NA	TRBJ2-7
CATRRGRGTDTQYF	TGTGCCACCAGAAGAGGTCGGGGCACAGATACGCAGTATTTT	NA	TRBV6-5	NA	TRBJ2-3
CASTSGGSGGASTDTQYF	TGTGCCAGTACCTCTGGGGGTAGCGGGGGAGCTAGCACAGATACGCAGTATTTT	TRBD2	TRBV19	once	TRBJ2-3
CASSTQTGTGFGETQYF	TGTGCCAGCAGCACACAGACCGGGACAGGGTTCGGGGAGACCCAGTACTTC	TRBD1	TRBV9	NA	TRBJ2-5
CASSLATRVGQGRNQPQHF	TGTGCCAGCAGCTTAGCAACTCGTGTGGGACAGGGACGCAATCAGCCCCAGCATTTT	TRBD1	TRBV7-2	NA	TRBJ1-5
CSGTVESYEQYF	TGCAGCGGTACCGTGGAGTCCTACGAGCAGTACTTC	NA	TRBV29-1	NA	TRBJ2-7
CASSADRATEQFF	TGTGCCAGCTCAGCAGACAGGGCCACTGAGCAGTTCTTC	TRBD1	TRBV18	NA	TRBJ2-1
CASSFLAADPKNIQYF	TGTGCCAGCAGTTTCTTAGCCGCCGACCCAAAAAACATTCAGTACTTC	NA	TRBV27	NA	TRBJ2-4
CASSLMVAGSHEQYF	TGTGCCAGCAGCTTAATGGTCGCAGGCTCTCACGAGCAGTACTTC	NA	TRBV11-2	NA	TRBJ2-7
CASRERQGASDTQYF	TGTGCCAGCAGGGAAAGACAGGGGGCGTCAGATACGCAGTATTTT	NA	TRBV21-1	NA	TRBJ2-3
CASSVGSTGGSGELFF	TGTGCCAGCAGCGTAGGGTCGACAGGGGGCTCCGGGGAGCTGTTTTTT	TRBD1	TRBV9	NA	TRBJ2-2
CASRSVKETQYF	TGTGCCAGCAGATCAGTTAAAGAGACCCAGTACTTC	NA	TRBV6-5	NA	TRBJ2-5
CSVPIGGGETFF	TGCAGCGTCCCGATAGGGGGGGGTGAAACTTTCTTT	NA	TRBV29-1	NA	TRBJ1-1
CASSLGSGANYGYTF	TGTGCCAGCAGCTTAGGCAGCGGAGCTAACTATGGCTACACCTTC	NA	TRBV5-6	NA	TRBJ1-2
CASSFGGGGQETQYF	TGTGCCAGCAGTTTTGGCGGTGGAGGTCAAGAGACCCAGTACTTC	NA	TRBV27	once	TRBJ2-5
CASTRTGAEAFF	TGTGCCAGCACCCGAACGGGAGCTGAAGCTTTCTTT	NA	TRBV6-5	NA	TRBJ1-1
CASSSKRSGKNIQYF	TGTGCCAGCAGCTCAAAGCGAAGTGGCAAAAACATTCAGTACTTC	NA	TRBV5-4	NA	TRBJ2-4
CASSPVLRVGDTEAFF	TGTGCCAGCAGCCCCGTTTTGAGAGTCGGTGACACTGAAGCTTTCTTT	NA	TRBV11-2	NA	TRBJ1-1
CASSSGGSHNEQFF	TGTGCCAGCAGTTCGGGGGGGTCCCACAATGAGCAGTTCTTC	TRBD2	TRBV6-5	once	TRBJ2-1
CASSSGQPNTEAFF	TGCGCCAGCAGCTCGGGACAGCCTAACACTGAAGCTTTCTTT	TRBD1	TRBV5-1	NA	TRBJ1-1
CASSASGVCTEAFF	TGTGCCAGCAGCGCTTCCGGGGTTTGCACTGAAGCTTTCTTT	NA	TRBV21-1	NA	TRBJ1-1
CASTKASGSSGTGELFF	TGTGCCAGCACCAAAGCTAGCGGGAGTTCCGGAACCGGGGAGCTGTTTTTT	TRBD2	TRBV6-9	NA	TRBJ2-2
CASSPTRGSYNEQFF	TGTGCCAGCTCACCTACTCGGGGCTCCTACAATGAGCAGTTCTTC	NA	TRBV18	NA	TRBJ2-1
CASSMIPSAYNEQFF	TGTGCCAGCAGCATGATCCCTAGCGCATACAATGAGCAGTTCTTC	NA	TRBV7-3	NA	TRBJ2-1
CASSPRSYNEQFF	TGTGCCAGCAGCCCCAGATCATACAATGAGCAGTTCTTC	NA	TRBV27	NA	TRBJ2-1
CSARMRYEQYF	TGCAGTGCTAGAATGCGTTACGAGCAGTACTTC	NA	TRBV20-1	NA	TRBJ2-7
CASSLNVRVYEQYF	TGTGCCAGCAGTTTAAACGTACGAGTCTACGAGCAGTACTTC	NA	TRBV27	NA	TRBJ2-7
CASRGQGTGGNTIYF	TGTGCCAGCAGAGGACAGGGAACAGGTGGAAACACCATATATTTT	TRBD1	TRBV2	few	TRBJ1-3
CASSLASGGHSGANVLTF	TGCGCCAGCAGCTTGGCGTCAGGGGGACACTCTGGGGCCAACGTCCTGACTTTC	TRBD1	TRBV5-1	NA	TRBJ2-6
CASSLVAGEQPQHF	TGCGCCAGCAGCTTGGTCGCAGGGGAACAGCCCCAGCATTTT	NA	TRBV5-1	few	TRBJ1-5
CASSLAATVNEQFF	TGTGCCAGCAGCTTAGCGGCGACTGTAAATGAGCAGTTCTTC	NA	TRBV7-8	NA	TRBJ2-1
CAIRPGQGEGNTIYF	TGTGCCATCAGGCCCGGACAGGGGGAAGGAAACACCATATATTTT	TRBD1	TRBV10-3	NA	TRBJ1-3
CASSPRDRVRDEQFF	TGTGCCAGCTCTCCTCGGGACAGGGTTCGGGATGAGCAGTTCTTC	TRBD1	TRBV18	NA	TRBJ2-1
CAWERTAGNTIYF	TGTGCCTGGGAAAGGACAGCCGGAAACACCATATATTTT	NA	TRBV30	NA	TRBJ1-3
CASSTGQGHNSPLHF	TGTGCCAGCAGCACGGGACAAGGCCATAATTCACCCCTCCACTTT	NA	TRBV27	NA	TRBJ1-6